Following are 8 T cell receptor beta chains from one sample sequenced in a study of CD8 T cells in ankylosing spondylitis. Broader study findings: A motif of eight or nine highly homologous TCR beta variants was seen as apparently characteristic of ankylosing spondylitis blood.

TCRdb reprocessed the 5' RACE reads with MiXCR, giving one entry per CDR3 protein. The sample records 200,000 to 250,000 distinct CDR3 sequences, about 18% being singletons. Which antigens these TCRs recognize remains unknown. What was sequenced was blood, either unsorted or a sorted T cell fraction (not recorded which). The receptor source for this set is a male donor with ankylosing spondylitis.

The V gene is TRBV12-3 or TRBV12-4, the J gene TRBJ2-2, with a possible D match to TRBD2 (6 bases). CDR3 length equals 14 residues. V lost 3 bases, J lost 9 bases, and 14 bases lay in between. CDR3 amino acids: CASSFGTPLRELFF. CDR3 coding DNA: TGTGCCAGCAGTTTTGGGACTCCCCTCCGGGAGCTGTTTTTT.

This clonotype was detected ten times or more. The chain carries TRBV5-1 and TRBJ2-1; 7 bases line up with TRBD2. The trim removed 7 bases at V and 8 bases at J, leaving 15 bases unmatched. The CDR3 runs to 15 residues. Germline lookup yields CDR1 SGHRS and CDR2 YFSETQ. The DNA for the CDR3 is TGCGCCAGCCGCAGGGACTACGGGTATGAAGATGAGCAGTTCTTC. Residues: CASRRDYGYEDEQFF.

This clonotype appeared a few times. The chain employs TRBV27 and TRBJ1-5; a weak D match, TRBD1 (5 bases). V gave up 5 bases and J gave up 3 bases, with 11 bases separating them. The CDR3 is made up of 14 amino acids. Germline CDR1 reads MNHEY; CDR2 reads SMNVEV (reference sequence). CDR3 region: CASSPDRDNQPQHF. In nucleotides, the CDR3 is TGTGCCAGCAGTCCAGACAGAGACAATCAGCCCCAGCATTTT.

This clonotype has a count of ten or more. The chain carries TRBV14 and TRBJ2-7; D may match TRBD1 or TRBD2 (5 bases each). Looked up from germline, CDR1 is SGHDN and CDR2 is FVKESK. The CDR3 runs 16 residues. Trimming removed 1 base at V and 1 base at J, with 14 bases between. The CDR3 DNA follows: TGTGCCAGCAGCCAAGTGGCCGGGACGGGATCCTACGAGCAGTACTTC. Amino acid sequence: CASSQVAGTGSYEQYF. The variable domain in full, with the rest retrieved from reference TRBV14 and TRBJ2-7, is EAGVTQFPSHSVIEKGQTVTLRCDPISGHDNLYWYRRVMGKEIKFLLHFVKESKQDESGMPNNRFLAERTGGTYSTLKVQPAELEDSGVYFCASSQVAGTGSYEQYFGPGTRLTVT.

There are a few counts of this clonotype. This chain links TRBV28 with TRBJ2-5, with D perhaps TRBD1 (7 bases). V lost 2 bases and J 6 bases, leaving 13 bases between the germline ends. The CDR3 extends over 14 amino acids. CDR1 MDHEN and CDR2 SYDVKM come from the germline V gene. The chain's CDR3 is CASSLTTGRQTQYF. The CDR3 nucleotides are TGTGCCAGCAGTTTAACGACAGGGAGGCAGACCCAGTACTTC.

The chain uses TRBV11-2 and TRBJ1-1, with D maybe TRBD1 (6 bases). Trimming pared 3 bases from V and 4 bases from J, leaving 9 bases between. The germline V gene has CDR1 SGHAT and CDR2 FQNNGV. This CDR3 region has 13 residues. The CDR3 protein is CASSFGGATEAFF. The CDR3 coding sequence is TGTGCCAGCAGCTTTGGGGGGGCCACTGAAGCTTTCTTT. The full variable domain, completed using reference TRBV11-2 and TRBJ1-1, is EAGVAQSPRYKIIEKRQSVAFWCNPISGHATLYWYQQILGQGPKLLIQFQNNGVVDDSQLPKDRFSAERLKGVDSTLKIQPAKLEDSAVYLCASSFGGATEAFFGQGTRLTVV.

The chain is built from TRBV27 and TRBJ1-1; D not certain. Germline-derived CDR1 and CDR2 are MNHEY and SMNVEV (reference sequence). Trimming removed 4 bases from V and 7 bases from J, with 10 bases in between. This CDR3 is 12 amino acids long. As DNA, the CDR3 is TGTGCCAGCAGTTCGGCAGGACTTGAAGCTTTCTTT. Translated, it gives CASSSAGLEAFF.

The rearrangement joins TRBV2 to TRBJ2-1, with 7 bases aligning to TRBD2. CDR1 and CDR2 (germline): SNHLY, FYNNEI. The junction had 3 bases not matched to a gene; V was cut back by 8 bases and J by 5 bases. This CDR3 has 12 residues. This CDR3 reads CASPGGNNEQFF. DNA for the CDR3: TGTGCCAGCCCCGGGGGGAACAATGAGCAGTTCTTC.